What follows are 6 T cell receptor beta chains derived from one specimen sequenced in a study of T cells expressing NK-cell markers. One entry per CDR3 protein, without DNA, is what TCRdb gives after re-calling the 5' RACE reads. This specimen shows 450,000 to 600,000 distinct CDR3 sequences; the ten leading clones hold around 3.3%. The sample consisted of blood T cells: a sorted CD56 or NKG2C T cell subset, CD4+ or CD8+ T cells, or bulk PBMC T cells (not recorded which). Receptor source: a man younger than 35 in good health.

The J gene is TRBJ2-1, the V gene TRBV6-2 or TRBV6-3; TCRdb's D call, TRBD2, is unchecked because there is no DNA. This CDR3 has 14 residues. CDR1 is MNHEY and CDR2 is SVGEGT in the germline V gene. The CDR3: CASSYGRGTSGEFF.

This sequence joins TRBV5-1 and TRBJ2-1; absent DNA, TCRdb's TRBD2 call cannot be checked. This CDR3 is built from 13 residues. CDR1 is SGHRS, CDR2 YFSETQ, per germline. The CDR3 is CASSPGLAHEQFF.

This chain joins TRBV6-1 and TRBJ1-1; there is no DNA to check the TCRdb D call of TRBD1. This CDR3 is built from 13 residues. In germline, CDR1 is MNHNS, CDR2 SASEGT. The CDR3 reads CAIGQFMNTEAFF.

The genes are TRBV29-1 and TRBJ2-7; TCRdb calls TRBD1, which cannot be checked without DNA. The CDR3 totals 13 residues. The germline gives CDR1 SQVTM, CDR2 ANQGSEA. The CDR3 protein is CSVESRVPYEQYF.

The chain joins TRBV11-3 to TRBJ2-7; TCRdb gives TRBD1 as the D gene, but with no DNA this cannot be confirmed. This CDR3 contains 14 residues. In germline, CDR1 is SGHNT, CDR2 YENEEA. Here the CDR3 reads CASSPGGRDFEQYF. Full variable domain (outside the CDR3, taken from reference TRBV11-3 and TRBJ2-7): EAGVVQSPRYKIIEKKQPVAFWCNPISGHNTLYWYLQNLGQGPELLIRYENEEAVDDSQLPKDRFSAERLKGVDSTLKIQPAELGDSAVYLCASSPGGRDFEQYFGPGTRLTVT.

This chain links TRBV9 with TRBJ2-1; TCRdb returns TRBD1, unconfirmable since there is no DNA. Germline CDR1 SGDLS, CDR2 YYNGEE. The CDR3 consists of 16 residues. The CDR3 spells CASSDPQTGAVNEQFF.